The entry below describes one T cell receptor beta chain. This sample is drawn from a study of cytomegalovirus exposure and HLA in healthy donors. Researchers ran the PCR with 60 Vbeta and 13 Jbeta primers. Assay used: immunoSEQ multiplex PCR; TCRdb lists only in-frame clones, some missing. The sample has about 120,000 clones, about 70% seen once. From germline, CDR1 is MNHNS and CDR2 SASEGT. V was pared by 7 bases and J by 11 bases, with 14 bases of the junction left unmatched. The CDR3 is 13 amino acids. The clonotype was recovered from a human donor in good health. The source material was PBMCs. This chain connects TRBV6-1 to TRBJ2-7; 7 bases map to TRBD1. The CDR3 nucleotides are TGTGCCAGCACGGGGACAGTATCCTTCTCGGAGTACTTC. This gives the protein CASTGTVSFSEYF.